A selection of T cell receptor beta chains follows, all from one sample in a study of blood T cell repertoires in COVID-19. Profiling relied on immunoSEQ multiplex PCR, and the TCRdb table lists in-frame clones only, not all of them. The sample records fewer than 350,000 clones, approximately 90% being singletons. The sequencing sample was made of PBMCs or T cells enriched from blood (not recorded which). Source of these receptors: a woman aged 40 to 50 with acute COVID-19. The CDR3 runs from the conserved cysteine through the conserved F or W. A D gene is named only where the DNA matches it firmly. Clone size is stated in some rows and not others, as once, few, many or a class when expanded.

cdr3_length j_call clone_size d_call v_call cdr3_aa cdr3_nt
13 TRBJ1-2 NA TRBD1 TRBV2 CASSGSGGYGYTF TGTGCCAGCAGTGGGTCAGGGGGCTATGGCTACACCTTC
17 TRBJ2-7 NA TRBD1 TRBV5-4 CASSWTRDRGFTYEQYF TGTGCCAGCAGCTGGACCCGGGACAGGGGCTTTACGTACGAGCAGTACTTC
17 TRBJ2-7 NA NA TRBV5-1 CASSVGPGGASSYEQYF TGCGCCAGCAGCGTGGGCCCTGGAGGGGCAAGCTCCTACGAGCAGTACTTC
18 TRBJ1-3 NA TRBD1 TRBV18 CASSPIMGQVLSGNTIYF TGTGCCAGCTCACCCATCATGGGACAGGTGCTCTCTGGAAACACCATATATTTT
15 TRBJ1-5 NA NA TRBV19 CASRTLDRTNQPQHF TGTGCCAGTAGGACCCTTGACAGAACTAATCAGCCCCAGCATTTT
15 TRBJ2-1 NA TRBD2 TRBV4-2 CASSRLAGGGGEQFF TGTGCCAGCAGCCGCCTAGCGGGAGGAGGGGGTGAGCAGTTCTTC
13 TRBJ1-3 NA NA TRBV12-3/TRBV12-4 CASLRDIGNTIYF TGTGCCAGCCTCCGGGACATTGGAAACACCATATATTTT
15 TRBJ2-3 NA TRBD2 TRBV4-1 CASSGLAGGTDTQYF TGCGCCAGCAGTGGGCTAGCGGGAGGAACAGATACGCAGTATTTT
15 TRBJ1-1 NA TRBD1 TRBV5-4 CASSHAGTVNTEAFF TGTGCCAGCAGCCATGCCGGGACAGTGAACACTGAAGCTTTCTTT
13 TRBJ1-1 NA NA TRBV7-3 CASSATVNTEAFF TGTGCCAGCAGCGCTACAGTGAACACTGAAGCTTTCTTT
16 TRBJ2-3 NA TRBD2 TRBV6-6 CASGSTSGRAGDTQYF TGTGCCAGCGGGTCGACTAGCGGGAGGGCCGGAGATACGCAGTATTTT
18 TRBJ1-2 many TRBD1 TRBV29-1 CSVEETRAPGQGTGGYTF TGCAGCGTTGAAGAGACGAGGGCCCCGGGACAGGGAACTGGTGGCTACACCTTC
14 TRBJ1-1 NA NA TRBV27 CASSFAGQNTEAFF TGTGCCAGCAGTTTCGCAGGGCAGAACACTGAAGCTTTCTTT
14 TRBJ1-5 NA TRBD1 TRBV6-5 CARWNRGSNQPQHF TGTGCCCGGTGGAACAGGGGGAGTAATCAGCCCCAGCATTTT
12 TRBJ2-7 few NA TRBV3-1/TRBV3-2 CASSQTERKQYF TGTGCCAGCAGCCAAACCGAGCGTAAGCAGTACTTC
21 TRBJ1-5 NA NA TRBV18 CARSLGPWCSHLDYSNQPQHF TGTGCCAGATCGCTGGGGCCATGGTGTTCGCACCTGGATTATAGCAATCAGCCCCAGCATTTT
14 TRBJ1-4 NA TRBD1 TRBV28 CASRTGTVSEKLFF TGTGCCAGCAGAACCGGGACAGTAAGTGAAAAACTGTTTTTT
17 TRBJ1-1 NA TRBD1 TRBV2 CASSDHRGQSLNTEAFF TGTGCCAGCAGTGACCACAGGGGGCAATCATTGAACACTGAAGCTTTCTTT
14 TRBJ2-3 NA TRBD1 TRBV6-5 CASTSTGHTDTQYF TGTGCCAGCACCTCGACAGGGCACACAGATACGCAGTATTTT
13 TRBJ1-4 NA TRBD1 TRBV2 CASSRDSDEKLFF TGTGCCAGCAGCCGGGACAGCGATGAAAAACTGTTTTTT
10 TRBJ1-6 NA NA TRBV30 CACQAESLHF TGTGCCTGCCAAGCCGAATCCCTCCACTTT
13 TRBJ2-1 NA NA TRBV30 CAWSGGSYNEQFF TGTGCCTGGAGTGGTGGGAGCTACAATGAGCAGTTCTTC
15 TRBJ2-5 NA TRBD1 TRBV19 CASSIPGTGEETQYF TGTGCCAGTAGTATCCCCGGGACAGGGGAAGAGACCCAGTACTTC
19 TRBJ2-1 NA TRBD2 TRBV7-2 CASSLWGGGASGSYNEQFF TGTGCCAGCAGCCTCTGGGGCGGGGGGGCCTCGGGCTCCTACAATGAGCAGTTCTTC
13 TRBJ1-1 few NA TRBV12-3/TRBV12-4 CASSFQANTEAFF TGTGCCAGCAGTTTCCAGGCGAACACTGAAGCTTTCTTT
15 TRBJ1-6 NA NA TRBV11-2 CASSLVGADNSPLHF TGTGCCAGCAGCTTAGTGGGGGCAGATAATTCACCCCTCCACTTT
15 TRBJ1-1 NA TRBD1 TRBV29-1 CSVEEGQALNTEAFF TGCAGCGTTGAAGAGGGACAGGCTTTGAACACTGAAGCTTTCTTT
15 TRBJ1-5 NA NA TRBV6-5 CASSYTANSNQPQHF TGTGCCAGCAGTTATACAGCTAATAGCAATCAGCCCCAGCATTTT
15 TRBJ2-7 NA TRBD1 TRBV27 CASSPTGTASYEQYF TGTGCCAGCAGTCCCACCGGGACAGCCTCCTACGAGCAGTACTTC
14 TRBJ1-2 NA TRBD1 TRBV28 CASSTGQEVYGYTF TGTGCCAGCAGTACCGGACAGGAAGTATATGGCTACACCTTC
15 TRBJ1-4 NA NA TRBV7-2 CASSPVVATNEKLFF TGTGCCAGCAGCCCTGTTGTTGCAACTAATGAAAAACTGTTTTTT
16 TRBJ2-7 NA NA TRBV28 CASSSLSWGSTYEQYF TGTGCCAGCAGTTCCCTGTCTTGGGGCAGCACCTACGAGCAGTACTTC
13 TRBJ2-3 once NA TRBV29-1 CSVDVGSTDTQYF TGCAGCGTTGATGTCGGGTCCACAGATACGCAGTATTTT
13 TRBJ1-5 NA NA TRBV27 CASSLFRDQPQHF TGTGCCAGCAGTTTATTCAGGGATCAGCCCCAGCATTTT
16 TRBJ1-6 once NA TRBV10-2 CASSPPPGSYNSPLHF TGCGCCAGCAGTCCACCACCAGGTTCTTATAATTCACCCCTCCACTTT
14 TRBJ2-7 NA TRBD1 TRBV7-9 CASSNTGQGYEQYF TGTGCCAGCAGCAACACGGGACAGGGCTACGAGCAGTACTTC
15 TRBJ2-3 NA TRBD1 TRBV5-1 CASSLNTGASDTQYF TGCGCCAGCAGCTTGAATACAGGGGCATCAGATACGCAGTATTTT
13 TRBJ2-1 NA NA TRBV6-2/TRBV6-3 CASSTAIYNEQFF TGTGCCAGCAGTACCGCTATATACAATGAGCAGTTCTTC
14 TRBJ1-1 few NA TRBV6-6 CASTRQNMNTEAFF TGTGCCAGCACCCGACAGAACATGAACACTGAAGCTTTCTTT
17 TRBJ2-7 NA NA TRBV5-1 CASRDGQGASGVHEQYF TGCGCCAGCAGGGACGGACAGGGAGCGAGCGGGGTACACGAGCAGTACTTC
13 TRBJ2-3 NA NA TRBV21-1 CASSGQGADTQYF TGTGCCAGCAGCGGGCAGGGTGCAGATACGCAGTATTTT
15 TRBJ2-1 few NA TRBV18 CASSPWGVSRDEQFF TGTGCCAGCTCTCCCTGGGGGGTCTCCAGGGATGAGCAGTTCTTC
15 TRBJ2-3 NA TRBD2 TRBV24-1 CATSASGRATDTQYF TGTGCCACCAGTGCTAGCGGGAGGGCCACAGATACGCAGTATTTT
16 TRBJ2-1 NA TRBD2 TRBV10-3 CAISDGLAEENNEQFF TGTGCCATCAGTGACGGGCTAGCGGAGGAGAACAATGAGCAGTTCTTC
15 TRBJ1-2 NA NA TRBV5-5 CASTETGLRDGGYTF TGTGCCAGCACCGAAACGGGGTTACGAGACGGAGGCTACACCTTC
12 TRBJ2-1 once NA TRBV30 CAWSAATNEQFF TGTGCCTGGAGTGCTGCTACCAATGAGCAGTTCTTC
18 TRBJ2-6 NA TRBD1 TRBV9 CASSVATGASSGANVLTF TGTGCCAGCAGCGTAGCGACAGGGGCCTCCTCTGGGGCCAACGTCCTGACTTTC
15 TRBJ2-3 NA NA TRBV27 CASSLSGWPTDTQYF TGTGCCAGCAGTTTATCTGGTTGGCCCACAGATACGCAGTATTTT
15 TRBJ2-1 NA NA TRBV19 CASSKEGGSYNEQFF TGTGCCAGTAGTAAAGAAGGGGGTTCCTACAATGAGCAGTTCTTC
14 TRBJ1-2 NA NA TRBV6-5 CASMGGVPPYGYTF TGTGCCAGCATGGGAGGGGTACCCCCCTATGGCTACACCTTC
15 TRBJ2-1 NA NA TRBV28 CASSRRGGTYNEQFF TGTGCCAGCAGCAGACGCGGGGGCACCTACAATGAGCAGTTCTTC
14 TRBJ2-5 NA NA TRBV11-2 CASSLRGFQETQYF TGTGCCAGCAGCTTAAGGGGCTTTCAAGAGACCCAGTACTTC
15 TRBJ2-5 NA NA TRBV27 CASSLTTAPQETQYF TGTGCCAGCAGTCTCACGACAGCCCCCCAAGAGACCCAGTACTTC
14 TRBJ1-1 NA TRBD1 TRBV18 CASSPGQGFTEAFF TGTGCCAGCTCACCCGGACAGGGTTTCACTGAAGCTTTCTTT